Listed below are T cell receptor beta chains from one sample, sequenced in a study of regulatory T cells in long-lasting Graves disease. Via MiXCR, TCRdb re-called the multiplex PCR reads, giving one row per CDR3 protein. The sample has roughly 250,000 distinct CDR3 sequences, roughly 18% seen once. In addition, the sample was reused for a study of T cells in Graves' hyperthyroidism and ophthalmopathy.

The specimen comprised peripheral blood mononuclear cells (PBMCs), sampled at new diagnosis, from a patient treated with antithyroid drugs. Receptors were obtained from a woman in her 30s with Graves disease. Each CDR3 is given with its conserved first and last residue. The D gene is left open where the match is weak. Clone size appears in some rows only: once, few, many, or a class for an expanded clone.

d_gene	v_gene	j_gene	abundance	CDR3aa	CDR3nt
-	TRBV20-1	TRBJ2-7	many	CSARDGRDMGEQYF	TGCAGTGCTAGAGATGGCAGGGACATGGGGGAGCAGTACTTC
-	TRBV27	TRBJ1-1	many	CASSIARVGKMNTEAFF	TGTGCCAGCAGTATTGCCCGAGTTGGGAAAATGAACACTGAAGCTTTCTTT
-	TRBV30	TRBJ1-5	-	CAWNRYHYYSHQPQHF	TGTGCCTGGAACCGGTACCACTACTATAGCCATCAGCCCCAGCATTTT
TRBD1	TRBV12-3/TRBV12-4	TRBJ1-4	many	CASSQGVSNEKLFF	TGTGCCAGCAGTCAGGGGGTCTCTAATGAAAAACTGTTTTTT
-	TRBV20-1	TRBJ1-1	many	CSANGQPNTEAFF	TGCAGTGCCAATGGACAGCCCAACACTGAAGCTTTCTTT
-	TRBV2	TRBJ1-5	many	CASSEGRAVGQPQHF	TGTGCCAGCAGTGAGGGTAGGGCTGTGGGCCAGCCCCAGCATTTT
TRBD1	TRBV7-2	TRBJ2-3	-	CASSSDREDTQYF	TGTGCCAGCAGCTCTGACAGGGAAGATACGCAGTATTTT
TRBD2	TRBV5-1	TRBJ2-5	many	CASSPRLAGIQETQYF	TGCGCCAGCAGCCCCCGACTAGCGGGGATTCAAGAGACCCAGTACTTC
TRBD2	TRBV3-1	TRBJ2-3	many	CASKAGGSLNTQYF	TGTGCCAGTAAAGCGGGGGGGAGCTTGAATACGCAGTATTTT
TRBD1	TRBV2	TRBJ2-5	many	CASSAAGQGSTQYF	TGTGCCAGCAGTGCCGCCGGACAGGGCAGCACCCAGTACTTC
-	TRBV6-1	TRBJ1-1	many	CASSGGTLMNTEAFF	TGTGCCAGCAGTGGAGGGACGTTAATGAACACTGAAGCTTTCTTT
-	TRBV6-1	TRBJ1-2	many	CASSAEGYGYTF	TGTGCCAGCAGTGCAGAAGGGTATGGCTACACCTTC